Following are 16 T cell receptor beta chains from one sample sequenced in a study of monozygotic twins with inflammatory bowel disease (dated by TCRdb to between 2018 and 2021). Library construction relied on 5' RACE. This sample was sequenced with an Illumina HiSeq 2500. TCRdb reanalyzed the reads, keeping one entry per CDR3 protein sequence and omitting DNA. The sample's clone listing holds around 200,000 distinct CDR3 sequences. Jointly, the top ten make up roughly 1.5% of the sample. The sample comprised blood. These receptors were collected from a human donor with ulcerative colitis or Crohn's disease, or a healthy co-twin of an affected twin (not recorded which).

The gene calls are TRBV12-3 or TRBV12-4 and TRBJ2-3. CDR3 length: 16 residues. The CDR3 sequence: CASSRNQLRFTDTQYF.

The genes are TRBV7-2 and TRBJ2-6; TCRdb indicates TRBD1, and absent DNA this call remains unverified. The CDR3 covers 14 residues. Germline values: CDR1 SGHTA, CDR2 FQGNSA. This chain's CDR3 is CASSFSPGANVLTF.

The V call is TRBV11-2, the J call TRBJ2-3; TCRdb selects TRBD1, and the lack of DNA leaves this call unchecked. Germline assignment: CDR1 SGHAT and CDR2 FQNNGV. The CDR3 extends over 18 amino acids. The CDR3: CASSLKYKATGGPDTQYF. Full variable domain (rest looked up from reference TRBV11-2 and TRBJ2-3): EAGVAQSPRYKIIEKRQSVAFWCNPISGHATLYWYQQILGQGPKLLIQFQNNGVVDDSQLPKDRFSAERLKGVDSTLKIQPAKLEDSAVYLCASSLKYKATGGPDTQYFGPGTRLTVL.

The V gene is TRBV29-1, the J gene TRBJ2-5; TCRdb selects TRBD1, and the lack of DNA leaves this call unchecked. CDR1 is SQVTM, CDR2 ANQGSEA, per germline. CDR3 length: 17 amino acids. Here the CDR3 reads CSVKDRKGADLQETQYF.

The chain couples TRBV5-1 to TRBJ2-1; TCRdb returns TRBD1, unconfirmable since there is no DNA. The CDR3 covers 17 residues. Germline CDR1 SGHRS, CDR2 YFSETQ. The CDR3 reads CASSLGAGASFNNEQFF.

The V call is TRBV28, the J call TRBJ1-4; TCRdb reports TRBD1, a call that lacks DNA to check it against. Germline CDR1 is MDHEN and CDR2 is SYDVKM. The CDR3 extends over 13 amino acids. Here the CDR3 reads CASRTGGNEKLFF.

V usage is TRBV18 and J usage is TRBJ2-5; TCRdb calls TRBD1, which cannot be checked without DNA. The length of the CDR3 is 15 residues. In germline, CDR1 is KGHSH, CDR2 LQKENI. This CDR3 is CASSPLGGTGETQYF.

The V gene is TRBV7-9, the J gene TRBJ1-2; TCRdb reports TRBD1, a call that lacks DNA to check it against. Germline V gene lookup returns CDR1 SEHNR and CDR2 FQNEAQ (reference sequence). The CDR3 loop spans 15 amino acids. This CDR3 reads CASSLGRGGDYGYTF.

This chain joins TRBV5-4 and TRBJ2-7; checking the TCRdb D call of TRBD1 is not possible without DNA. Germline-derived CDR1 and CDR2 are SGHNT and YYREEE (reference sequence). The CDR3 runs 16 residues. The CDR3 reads CASSFPWGQGAYEQYF.

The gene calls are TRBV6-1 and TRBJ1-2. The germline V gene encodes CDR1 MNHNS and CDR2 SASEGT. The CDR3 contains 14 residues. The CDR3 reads CASSEITPNYGYTF.

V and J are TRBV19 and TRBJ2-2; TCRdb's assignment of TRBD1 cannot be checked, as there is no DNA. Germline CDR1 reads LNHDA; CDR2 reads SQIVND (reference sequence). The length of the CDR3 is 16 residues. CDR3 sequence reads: CASSSPRDKNTGELFF.

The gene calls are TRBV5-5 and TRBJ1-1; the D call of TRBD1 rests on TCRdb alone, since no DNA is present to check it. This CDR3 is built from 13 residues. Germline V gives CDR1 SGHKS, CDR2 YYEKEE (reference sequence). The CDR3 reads CASSLVGGEGAFF.

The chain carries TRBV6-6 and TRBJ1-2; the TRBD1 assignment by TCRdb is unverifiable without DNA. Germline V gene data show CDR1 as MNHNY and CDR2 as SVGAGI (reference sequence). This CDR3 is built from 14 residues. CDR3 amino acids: CASSPVTGRNGYTF.

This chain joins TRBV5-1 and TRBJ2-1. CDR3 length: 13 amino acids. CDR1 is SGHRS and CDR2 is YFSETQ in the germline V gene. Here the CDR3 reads CASSFLYSNEQFF.

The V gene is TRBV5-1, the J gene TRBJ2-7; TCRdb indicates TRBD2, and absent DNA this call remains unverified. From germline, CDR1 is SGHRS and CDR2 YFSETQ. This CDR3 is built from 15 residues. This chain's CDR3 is CASSPRDSVSYEQYF.

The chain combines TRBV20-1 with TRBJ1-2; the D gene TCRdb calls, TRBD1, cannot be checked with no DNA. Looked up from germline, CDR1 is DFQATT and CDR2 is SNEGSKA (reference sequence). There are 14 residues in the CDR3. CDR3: CSAAAGLGVYGYTF.